The 10 T cell receptor beta chains given below trace back to one sample, sequenced in a study of T cell clonality in common variable immunodeficiency. TCRdb's table, derived via immunoSEQ multiplex PCR, lists solely in-frame clones and lacks some. This sample has some 45,000 clones and no singletons, with roughly 2.1% in the ten largest. Sequencing used peripheral blood mononuclear cells. The receptors come from a person aged 18-70 years in good health.

A remark on this clone: The DNA ends 3 residues before the CDR3 does, and the rest of the CDR3 is filled in from the germline J gene. This chain uses TRBV5-1 with TRBJ1-2; tentative D call: TRBD1 (6 bases). CDR1 SGHRS and CDR2 YFSETQ come from the germline V gene. The CDR3 runs 19 residues. The CDR3 sequence is CASSQGTSGMALSTDTYTF. The CDR3 DNA, read in part, is TGCGCCAGCAGCCAGGGGACTAGCGGAATGGCCCTTTCCACAGATACC.

This clone was detected many times. The DNA ends 3 residues before the CDR3 does, and the rest of the CDR3 is filled in from the germline J gene. The chain is built from TRBV5-1 and TRBJ1-1, with D hard to call. CDR1 is SGHRS, CDR2 YFSETQ, per germline. Deletions cut 0 bases from V and 2 bases from J, with 14 bases between. This CDR3 has 16 residues. The DNA read from the CDR3 is TGCGCCAGCAGCTTGGAAGCGGGTCGGGCTAACACTGAA. Protein product: CASSLEAGRANTE. The whole CDR3 reads CASSLEAGRANTEAFF.

In its sample, this clone was seen many times. Read data end 3 residues before the CDR3 end; the end is taken from the germline J gene. V and J are TRBV6-2 or TRBV6-3 and TRBJ1-1, with D perhaps TRBD1 (5 bases). The germline V gene has CDR1 MNHEY and CDR2 SVGEGT. This CDR3 is 13 amino acids long. CDR3 sequence: CASSYGWGPEAFF. The part of the CDR3 DNA that was read is TGTGCCAGCAGTTACGGCTGGGGCCCAGAA.

About this clone itself: A read error may be the cause here, since a much bigger clone is one base away. Read data end 3 residues before the CDR3 end; the end is taken from the germline J gene. The V call is TRBV29-1, the J call TRBJ2-5; perhaps TRBD1 as D (6 bases). This CDR3 has 15 amino acids. The germline V gene has CDR1 SQVTM and CDR2 ANQGSEA. The CDR3 is CSVVAGQLSTDTQYF. CDR3 bases read: TGCAGCGTTGTCGCCGGACAGCTTAGCACAGATACC.

This clone has a count of ten or more. The read ends 3 residues before the CDR3 terminus; that terminus is restored from the germline J gene. The chain is built from TRBV30 and TRBJ1-6; D remains ambiguous. The CDR3 extends over 15 amino acids. Trimming took 6 bases from V and 0 from J, leaving 12 bases between them. Germline V gene lookup returns CDR1 GTSNPN and CDR2 SVGIG (reference sequence). CDR3 DNA, as far as it was read: TGTGCCTGCCTAGTGTTGGGCTCCTATAATTCACCC. Its translation: CACLVLGSYNSP. The CDR3 in its entirety is CACLVLGSYNSPLHF.

As for this clone: The CDR3 end falls 3 residues outside the read, so it is completed with the germline J gene. This chain uses TRBV7-8 with TRBJ1-1; D is possibly TRBD1 (5 bases). The CDR3 spans 13 residues. Germline assignment: CDR1 SGHVS and CDR2 FQNEAQ. V gave up 1 base and J gave up 5 bases, with 8 bases separating them. The CDR3 loop reads CASSLGGETEAFF. The part of the CDR3 DNA that was read is TGTGCCAGCAGCTTAGGGGGGGAGACTGAA.

This clone has a count of ten or more. The sequence runs out 3 residues before the end of the CDR3; the remainder is reconstructed from the germline J gene. The V gene is TRBV20-1, the J gene TRBJ1-6, with 9 bases that match TRBD1. Germline CDR1 reads DFQATT; CDR2 reads SNEGSKA (reference sequence). The CDR3 totals 16 residues. V was pared by 0 bases and J by 6 bases, with 6 bases of the junction left unmatched. CDR3 bases read: TGCAGTGCTAGAGATGCTCGGACAGGGGCTAATTCACCC. This sequence encodes CSARDARTGANSP. In full, the CDR3 is CSARDARTGANSPLHF.

This clone was recorded many times. At one of its ends the junction is not consistent with the germline gene, which may arise from a read error. The DNA ends 3 residues before the CDR3 does, and the rest of the CDR3 is filled in from the germline J gene. The chain couples TRBV7-7 to TRBJ2-2; TRBD2 matches 12 bases. The CDR3 has 15 residues. Germline V gene sequence: CDR1 SSHAT, CDR2 FNYEAQ (reference sequence). The CDR3 loop is CASSPSTSGSGELFF. CDR3 bases read: TGTGCTAGCAGCCCATCGACTAGCGGGAGCGGGGAG.

This clone showed up many times. The read terminates 3 residues ahead of where the CDR3 ends, so the germline J gene completes it. V and J are TRBV29-1 and TRBJ2-3, with D unclear. The CDR3 length is 11 residues. The germline gives CDR1 SQVTM, CDR2 ANQGSEA. V dropped 4 bases and J dropped 6 bases, with 8 bases sitting between them. The CDR3 DNA, read in part, is TGCAGCGTTGCCCCACAGGATACG. This codes for CSVAPQDT. The entire CDR3 reads CSVAPQDTQYF.

This clone was picked up many times. The CDR3 DNA, read in part, is TGCGCCAGCAGCTCCGGACAGGGAGGAGAGACC. Translation: CASSSGQGGET. The complete CDR3 reads CASSSGQGGETQYF. The V gene is TRBV5-1, the J gene TRBJ2-5, with TRBD1 identical over 8 bases. The read gets to within 3 residues of the CDR3 end, and the germline J gene fills in the rest. Trimming at V came to 3 bases and at J to 4 bases, leaving 5 bases not matched to a gene. Germline CDR1 reads SGHRS; CDR2 reads YFSETQ. This CDR3 contains 14 residues.